Below, 16 T cell receptor beta chains from the same sample are listed, as sequenced in a study of technical replicates of blood from several donors. Some clones are missing from TCRdb's copy, which holds only in-frame ones; the method was immunoSEQ multiplex PCR. The sample yields approximately 82,000 clones, roughly 94% seen once. What was sequenced was T cells isolated from PBMCs. The receptors were sampled from a human donor in good health.

The count of this clone is one. The genes are TRBV5-1 and TRBJ2-2; 8 positions match TRBD1. Germline-derived CDR1 and CDR2 are SGHRS and YFSETQ. V gave up 0 bases and J gave up 6 bases; unmatched junction bases: 10. The CDR3 runs 17 residues. CDR3 nucleotides: TGCGCCAGCAGCTTGGCCCTGGCAGGGGGCCGGTCCGGGGAGCTGTTTTTT. This gives the protein CASSLALAGGRSGELFF.

This clone was seen a few times. The chain is built from TRBV5-1 and TRBJ1-1; 7 bases are a match to TRBD1. With V trimmed by 4 bases and J by 0 bases, 6 bases remained unmatched. Germline V gene sequence: CDR1 SGHRS, CDR2 YFSETQ. The CDR3 is made up of 15 amino acids. CDR3 in DNA: TGCGCCAGCAGCGGAGAACAGGGGCTGAACACTGAAGCTTTCTTT. This encodes CASSGEQGLNTEAFF.

This chain connects TRBV5-1 to TRBJ2-3; possible D gene TRBD1, 5 bases. CDR3 size: 13 residues. Germline V lookup: CDR1 SGHRS, CDR2 YFSETQ. V was pared by 1 base and J by 4 bases, with 7 bases between. CDR3 in DNA: TGCGCCAGCAGCTTGCAGGGTTCAGATACGCAGTATTTT. Translation: CASSLQGSDTQYF.

In its sample, this clone was seen once. The chain links TRBV7-9 to TRBJ2-3; the match to TRBD2 covers 10 bases. CDR3 length: 16 residues. Germline values: CDR1 SEHNR, CDR2 FQNEAQ (reference sequence). Losses at the gene ends were 5 bases for V and 2 bases for J; bases not matched to a gene: 7. The CDR3 region has the DNA TGTGCCAGCAGCCTAAGGACTAGCGGATACACAGATACGCAGTATTTT. Translated, it gives CASSLRTSGYTDTQYF.

The V gene is TRBV9, the J gene TRBJ1-2, with D possibly being TRBD1 (6 bases). V was pared by 0 bases and J by 8 bases, with 14 bases between. CDR1 is SGDLS and CDR2 is YYNGEE in the germline V gene. This CDR3 spans 14 amino acids. Written as DNA, the CDR3 is TGTGCCAGCAGCGTAGAACCAGGGGTGGGCGGCTACACCTTC. Translated: CASSVEPGVGGYTF.

The chain has TRBV5-1 and TRBJ2-6, with D possibly matching TRBD1 (6 bases). CDR1 and CDR2 from the germline V gene are SGHRS and YFSETQ. The CDR3 spans 17 residues. Trimming took 0 bases from V and 0 from J, leaving 10 bases between them. The CDR3 loop reads CASSLVGASSGANVLTF. The CDR3 bases are TGCGCCAGCAGCTTGGTGGGGGCCAGCTCTGGGGCCAACGTCCTGACTTTC.

This rearrangement joins TRBV4-1 to TRBJ2-1; D is possibly TRBD2 (6 bases). With 0 bases removed from V and 3 bases from J, the gap between germline ends came to 9 bases. This CDR3 has 15 amino acids. Germline V gene sequence: CDR1 MGHRA, CDR2 YSYEKL. CDR3 DNA: TGCGCCAGCAGCCAAGATCCGACTAGCTACAATGAGCAGTTCTTC. It yields the protein CASSQDPTSYNEQFF.

This chain uses TRBV4-1 with TRBJ1-1, with 8 bases aligning to TRBD1. Germline V gene lookup returns CDR1 MGHRA and CDR2 YSYEKL. The CDR3 length is 16 residues. Unmatched junction bases numbered 9, after V lost 2 bases and J lost 4 bases. In DNA, the CDR3 is TGCGCCAGCAGCCAAAGGTTCGGACAGGGTCCCACTGAAGCTTTCTTT. Amino acid sequence: CASSQRFGQGPTEAFF.

The chain has TRBV11-2 and TRBJ1-3, with no clear D. This CDR3 spans 15 amino acids. V lost 2 bases and J lost 0, with 8 bases in between. The germline V gene has CDR1 SGHAT and CDR2 FQNNGV. The CDR3 protein is CASSLSRISGNTIYF. CDR3 DNA: TGTGCCAGCAGCTTATCGAGGATCTCTGGAAACACCATATATTTT.

This clone has only one observation. This chain uses TRBV4-1 with TRBJ1-4; no definite D call. Germline V lookup: CDR1 MGHRA, CDR2 YSYEKL. Between the trimmed V and J ends, which lost 3 bases and 7 bases, there was a span of 18 bases. The CDR3 covers 16 residues. CDR3 coding DNA: TGCGCCAGCAGCCAGAGGGAGGGAGGGAAAGGTGAAAAACTGTTTTTT. Encoded protein: CASSQREGGKGEKLFF.

The chain carries TRBV6-1 and TRBJ2-7; no clear D gene. There are 14 residues in the CDR3. V was clipped by 6 bases and J by 0 bases, with 12 bases between them. Germline V CDR1 and CDR2: MNHNS, SASEGT. CDR3 nucleotides: TGTGCCAGCAGCCGCGAGCATAGCTCCTACGAGCAGTACTTC. Residues: CASSREHSSYEQYF.

The rearrangement links TRBV14 to TRBJ1-2, with 7 bases identical to TRBD1. Trimming removed 1 base from V and 4 bases from J; junction bases left unmatched: 6. This CDR3 has 15 amino acids. CDR1 is SGHDN and CDR2 is FVKESK in the germline V gene. Here the CDR3 reads CASSQARDSVYGYTF. In DNA form, the CDR3 reads TGTGCCAGCAGCCAAGCTAGGGACAGCGTCTATGGCTACACCTTC.

V usage is TRBV4-2 and J usage is TRBJ1-2; possible D gene TRBD1, 5 bases. The CDR3 covers 16 residues. Germline V gene sequence: CDR1 LGHNA, CDR2 YNFKEQ. V was pared by 3 bases and J by 0 bases, with 14 bases between. CDR3 residues: CASSQAEQESNYGYTF. Written as DNA, the CDR3 is TGTGCCAGCAGCCAGGCTGAACAGGAATCTAACTATGGCTACACCTTC.

V gene TRBV6-1 combines with J gene TRBJ2-3, with 11 bases that match TRBD2. This CDR3 has 21 amino acids. Germline loops: CDR1 MNHNS, CDR2 SASEGT. The V and J ends lost 1 base and 6 bases, in that order; junction bases with no gene match: 21. The CDR3 coding sequence is TGTGCCAGCAGTGAAGGTTTTTCGGGACAGTTTACTAGCGGGAGAGGGGATACGCAGTATTTT. Translation: CASSEGFSGQFTSGRGDTQYF.

This clone was detected only once. The V call is TRBV5-1, the J call TRBJ2-1, with TRBD1 matching over 9 bases. The CDR3 is 15 residues long. With V trimmed by 4 bases and J by 8 bases, 10 bases remained unmatched. Germline CDR1 and CDR2: SGHRS and YFSETQ. In DNA, the CDR3 is TGCGCCAGCAGCAGTCGGGACAGGGTGATGGATGAGCAGTTCTTC. Amino acid sequence: CASSSRDRVMDEQFF. The whole variable domain, remainder taken from reference TRBV5-1 and TRBJ2-1, is KAGVTQTPRYLIKTRGQQVTLSCSPISGHRSVSWYQQTPGQGLQFLFEYFSETQRNKGNFPGRFSGRQFSNSRSEMNVSTLELGDSALYLCASSSRDRVMDEQFFGPGTRLTVL.

The chain joins TRBV4-1 to TRBJ2-2; 9 bases agree with TRBD1. Germline CDR1 and CDR2: MGHRA and YSYEKL. The CDR3 totals 15 residues. V was clipped by 1 base and J by 6 bases; unmatched bases: 3. In DNA, the CDR3 is TGCGCCAGCAGCCAAGGGACAGGGGCGGCCGGGGAGCTGTTTTTT. Its translation is CASSQGTGAAGELFF.